This TCR beta chain was identified in a study of T-cell reconstitution after alpha-beta-depleted transplantation in children. As it was prepared, the TCRbeta library received unique molecular identifiers. MiXCR, run by TCRdb on the PCR reads, gives a single entry per CDR3 protein. The table has approximately 200,000 distinct CDR3 sequences, less than 15% seen once. This clonotype was seen ten or more times. A clone one base away is much larger, so this may be a read error. The source is a human donor who donated a stem cell graft to a child with acute lymphoblastic leukemia. This specimen was PBMCs from the stem cell graft donor, taken from the stem cell graft.

As DNA, the CDR3 is TGTGCCAGCAGTTCCTCCGAGCAGTACTTC. It yields the protein CASSSSEQYF. The chain is built from TRBV27 and TRBJ2-7; no clear D. The CDR3 extends over 10 amino acids. Germline V gene sequence: CDR1 MNHEY, CDR2 SMNVEV (reference sequence).